The 31 T cell receptor beta chains in this list originate from one sample, sequenced in a study of blood T cell repertoires in COVID-19. The repertoire was sequenced with immunoSEQ multiplex PCR; TCRdb's copy has only in-frame clones and lacks some. The table has fewer than 250,000 clones, approximately 88% seen once. Material: PBMCs or T cells enriched from blood (not recorded which). Receptors were obtained from a woman in her twenties or thirties with acute COVID-19.

This clone was found once. This rearrangement joins TRBV27 to TRBJ2-2, with D perhaps TRBD2 (5 bases). Trimming left V 2 bases short and J 6 bases short, with 13 bases between. Germline V gene sequence: CDR1 MNHEY, CDR2 SMNVEV (reference sequence). The CDR3 loop spans 15 amino acids. CDR3 residues: CASSLVRAWAGELFF. For the CDR3, the DNA is TGTGCCAGCAGTTTAGTGAGGGCGTGGGCCGGGGAGCTGTTTTTT.

This clone was recorded a few times. The chain uses TRBV19 and TRBJ1-5; the match to TRBD1 covers 7 bases. Per germline, CDR1 LNHDA and CDR2 SQIVND (reference sequence). Trimming removed 6 bases from V and 3 bases from J; junction bases left unmatched: 11. The CDR3 spans 16 residues. The CDR3 sequence: CASRPKGQLDNQPQHF. The CDR3 DNA sequence: TGTGCCAGTAGACCCAAGGGACAGTTAGACAATCAGCCCCAGCATTTT.

The V gene is TRBV11-2, the J gene TRBJ2-3; maybe TRBD2 (6 bases). The CDR3 sequence is 15 residues long. V was trimmed by 0 bases and J by 3 bases, leaving 10 bases between them. Germline V gene data show CDR1 as SGHAT and CDR2 as FQNNGV. CDR3 nucleotides: TGTGCCAGCAGCTTAGATCTCGGGGGAACAGATACGCAGTATTTT. It is translated as CASSLDLGGTDTQYF.

This clone was counted many times. The chain couples TRBV4-3 to TRBJ1-6; D is unresolved. The ends were cut back, 2 bases at V and 7 bases at J, with 18 bases in the middle. CDR3 size: 17 residues. Germline CDR1 is LGHNA and CDR2 is YSLEER. The DNA of the CDR3 is TGCGCCAGCAGCCAAAACCTACCAGAGGATTGGAATTCACCCCTCCACTTT. As protein: CASSQNLPEDWNSPLHF.

This rearrangement joins TRBV19 to TRBJ1-3; possible D gene TRBD1, 5 bases. Germline V gene lookup returns CDR1 LNHDA and CDR2 SQIVND (reference sequence). The CDR3 covers 16 residues. V was pared by 3 bases and J by 1 base, with 13 bases between. The CDR3 bases are TGTGCCAGTAGTATTGGGGATGGGGCATCTGGAAACACCATATATTTT. Translating it yields CASSIGDGASGNTIYF.

About this clone itself: The same CDR3 is also encoded by other DNA sequences in this sample. The V call is TRBV5-1, the J call TRBJ1-2; no reliable D call. This CDR3 has 13 amino acids. CDR1 is SGHRS and CDR2 is YFSETQ in the germline V gene. Between the trimmed V and J ends, which lost 1 base and 0 bases, there was a span of 4 bases. In DNA, the CDR3 is TGCGCCAGCAGCTTGTCTGCTAACTATGGCTACACCTTC. Translating it yields CASSLSANYGYTF.

V usage is TRBV7-6 and J usage is TRBJ2-2; TRBD1 aligns across 7 bases. CDR1 SGHVS and CDR2 FNYEAQ come from the germline V gene. The CDR3 extends over 15 amino acids. J gave up 1 base and V 5 bases, and 4 bases lay outside the gene matches. The CDR3 DNA follows: TGTGCCAGCAGCAGGACAGGAATGAACACCGGGGAGCTGTTTTTT. Translated: CASSRTGMNTGELFF.

This chain links TRBV29-1 with TRBJ1-1; D might be TRBD1 (5 bases). The CDR3 is 10 amino acids. The V gene lost 7 bases and the J gene lost 6 bases, with 9 bases spanning the gap. Looked up from germline, CDR1 is SQVTM and CDR2 is ANQGSEA. CDR3 DNA sequence: TGCAGCGGGGGGGAGGCTGAAGCTTTCTTT. This encodes CSGGEAEAFF.

The chain recombines TRBV3-1 (or the pseudogene TRBV3-2) with TRBJ2-6; no reliable D call. V gave up 0 bases and J gave up 0 bases, with 6 bases separating them. Germline V gene data show CDR1 as LGHDT and CDR2 as YNNKEL (reference sequence). The CDR3 loop spans 16 amino acids. CDR3 region: CASSQDGSSGANVLTF. In nucleotides, the CDR3 is TGTGCCAGCAGCCAAGATGGCAGCTCTGGGGCCAACGTCCTGACTTTC.

V and J are TRBV5-6 and TRBJ1-6, with D possibly TRBD1 on 5 matching bases. Trimming took off 1 base at V and 6 bases at J, with 11 bases between the two ends. CDR1 SGHDT and CDR2 YYEEEE come from the germline V gene. This CDR3 is 15 amino acids long. In DNA form, the CDR3 reads TGTGCCAGCAGCTTGTTCAGGGCGAGTAATTCACCCCTCCACTTT. The encoded protein is CASSLFRASNSPLHF.

J is TRBJ1-5 and V is TRBV19; D may be TRBD1 (5 bases). The CDR3 covers 15 residues. Trimming removed 2 bases from V and 3 bases from J, with 11 bases in between. Germline CDR1 LNHDA, CDR2 SQIVND (reference sequence). This CDR3 reads CASSIPRTTNQPQHF. The CDR3 coding sequence is TGTGCCAGTAGTATACCTAGGACAACCAATCAGCCCCAGCATTTT.

This clone showed up many times. Other nucleotide sequences from this sample produce the same CDR3. The chain is built from TRBV6-5 and TRBJ2-5, with D possibly TRBD2 on 5 matching bases. Germline CDR1 MNHEY, CDR2 SVGAGI. The germline V and J ends were trimmed by 3 bases and 5 bases, with 10 bases remaining between them. There are 13 residues in the CDR3. CDR3 loop: CASSYERRETQYF. The CDR3 nucleotides are TGTGCCAGCAGTTATGAGCGGAGGGAGACCCAGTACTTC.

CDR3 sequence reads: CASSFRGTNEAFF. Written as DNA, the CDR3 is TGTGCCAGCAGCTTTCGGGGGACTAACGAAGCTTTCTTT. V gene TRBV7-9 combines with J gene TRBJ1-1, with a tentative D call TRBD1 (5 bases). Germline V CDR1 and CDR2: SEHNR, FQNEAQ (reference sequence). This CDR3 region has 13 residues. V was cut by 3 bases and J by 8 bases, with 13 bases left in between.

The CDR3 loop reads CASSPDPGQKNTEAFF. Written as DNA, the CDR3 is TGTGCCAGCAGCCCGGACCCGGGACAAAAGAACACTGAAGCTTTCTTT. The rearrangement uses TRBV3-1 (or the pseudogene TRBV3-2) and TRBJ1-1; possibly TRBD1 for D (6 bases). CDR3 length: 16 residues. Trimming removed 4 bases at V and 1 base at J, with 16 bases between. From germline, CDR1 is LGHDT and CDR2 YNNKEL (reference sequence).

V and J are TRBV5-1 and TRBJ2-5; D call uncertain. This CDR3 comprises 13 residues. Germline V lookup: CDR1 SGHRS, CDR2 YFSETQ. With 0 bases removed from V and 5 bases from J, the gap between germline ends came to 8 bases. The CDR3 loop is CASSLALRETQYF. CDR3 sequence (DNA): TGCGCCAGCAGCTTGGCCCTGAGGGAGACCCAGTACTTC.

The chain employs TRBV4-3 and TRBJ2-1, with D perhaps matching TRBD1 (5 bases). The CDR3 loop spans 16 amino acids. The V gene's germline CDR1 is LGHNA and CDR2 YSLEER. Trimming left V 0 bases short and J 0 bases short, with 9 bases between. The CDR3 region is CASSQDRQSSYNEQFF. The CDR3 region has the DNA TGCGCCAGCAGCCAAGATCGACAGAGCTCCTACAATGAGCAGTTCTTC.

J is TRBJ1-5 and V is TRBV3-1 (or the pseudogene TRBV3-2); D gene unclear. The germline CDR1 and CDR2 sequences are LGHDT and YNNKEL (reference sequence). V lost 3 bases, J lost 6 bases, and 9 bases lay in between. This CDR3 is 13 amino acids long. The CDR3 coding sequence is TGTGCCAGCAGCCACGGAGCCGTTCAGCCCCAGCATTTT. It encodes CASSHGAVQPQHF.

V is TRBV5-6 and J is TRBJ1-4, with TRBD1 matching over 7 bases. The germline gives CDR1 SGHDT, CDR2 YYEEEE. The CDR3 is made up of 17 amino acids. V lost 1 base to trimming and J lost 3 bases; unmatched junction nucleotides: 9. CDR3: CASSLLGGDQPNEKLFF. In DNA, the CDR3 is TGTGCCAGCAGCTTGTTAGGGGGCGATCAGCCTAATGAAAAACTGTTTTTT.

V is TRBV5-1 and J is TRBJ2-1, with a possible D match to TRBD1 (6 bases). The CDR3 covers 14 residues. Trimming left V 0 bases short and J 5 bases short, with 9 bases between. Germline loops: CDR1 SGHRS, CDR2 YFSETQ. The CDR3, as DNA: TGCGCCAGCAGCTTGGAACAGGGCGACAATGAGCAGTTCTTC. Translated: CASSLEQGDNEQFF.

This sequence joins TRBV9 and TRBJ1-4; D is unclear. CDR1 SGDLS and CDR2 YYNGEE come from the germline V gene. The CDR3 length is 16 residues. The ends were cut back, 4 bases at V and 5 bases at J, with 18 bases in the middle. CDR3 nucleotide sequence: TGTGCCAGCAGCCCCCGGGGAGGTCCGAAGAATGAAAAACTGTTTTTT. Residues: CASSPRGGPKNEKLFF.

V gene TRBV7-2 combines with J gene TRBJ1-2; the match to TRBD1 covers 10 bases. Looked up from germline, CDR1 is SGHTA and CDR2 is FQGNSA. Germline trimming cut 4 bases from V and 7 bases from J; bases unmatched to any gene: 12. CDR3 size: 16 residues. The CDR3 nucleotides are TGTGCCAGCAGCTACCGGGACAGGGGCGCCCTGAGTGGCTACACCTTC. Protein: CASSYRDRGALSGYTF.

This chain uses TRBV19 with TRBJ2-1; TRBD1 might be the D (6 bases). CDR1 LNHDA and CDR2 SQIVND come from the germline V gene (reference sequence). This CDR3 comprises 18 residues. Trimming removed 5 bases from V and 7 bases from J, with 27 bases in between. The CDR3 spells CASSPRGYGGSTQNEQFF. DNA for the CDR3: TGTGCCAGTAGTCCTAGGGGGTATGGGGGATCCACACAGAATGAGCAGTTCTTC.

The CDR3 reads CASSPGTSDQPQHF. CDR3 nucleotides: TGTGCCAGCAGTCCAGGGACATCGGATCAGCCCCAGCATTTT. The chain combines TRBV6-5 with TRBJ1-5, with a weak D call TRBD1 (6 bases). Trimming removed 5 bases at V and 5 bases at J, with 13 bases between. Germline V gene lookup returns CDR1 MNHEY and CDR2 SVGAGI. This CDR3 contains 14 residues.

The V call is TRBV18, the J call TRBJ1-2, with 7 bases lining up with TRBD1. J was trimmed by 3 bases and V by 2 bases; bases with no gene match: 15. The CDR3 totals 18 residues. Germline V gives CDR1 KGHSH, CDR2 LQKENI. CDR3 DNA: TGTGCCAGCTCACCAACGGAACAGGGGACCCGTGGCGACTATGGCTACACCTTC. Translating gives CASSPTEQGTRGDYGYTF.

This clone came up a few times. The V and J genes are TRBV27 and TRBJ2-2; D not certain. The ends were cut back, 2 bases at V and 1 base at J, with 5 bases in the middle. CDR1 is MNHEY, CDR2 SMNVEV, per germline (reference sequence). CDR3 length: 14 residues. CDR3 region: CASSLGQNTGELFF. CDR3 DNA: TGTGCCAGCAGTTTAGGCCAGAACACCGGGGAGCTGTTTTTT.

V is TRBV6-6 and J is TRBJ1-3; TRBD1 is a possible D gene (5 bases). The ends were cut back, 6 bases at V and 0 bases at J, with 12 bases in the middle. The germline CDR1 and CDR2 sequences are MNHNY and SVGAGI (reference sequence). The length of the CDR3 is 15 residues. The CDR3 loop reads CASRSTGFSGNTIYF. The DNA for the CDR3 is TGTGCCAGCAGGTCCACAGGATTCTCTGGAAACACCATATATTTT.

This clone has only a few counts. The rearrangement joins TRBV2 to TRBJ1-5, with D possibly matching TRBD1 (5 bases). This CDR3 has 13 residues. With 5 bases removed from V and 8 bases from J, the gap between germline ends came to 13 bases. Germline lookup yields CDR1 SNHLY and CDR2 FYNNEI. This CDR3 is CASSTGLLEPQHF. The CDR3 DNA reads TGTGCCAGCAGTACAGGCCTCCTGGAGCCCCAGCATTTT.

This chain links TRBV7-2 with TRBJ1-2; perhaps TRBD1 as D (6 bases). The CDR3 is made up of 16 amino acids. V was trimmed by 5 bases and J by 1 base, leaving 17 bases between them. CDR1 and CDR2 (germline): SGHTA, FQGNSA. This chain's CDR3 is CASSPTTGAINYGYTF. The CDR3 nucleotides read TGTGCCAGCAGCCCCACGACAGGAGCCATTAACTATGGCTACACCTTC.

The chain employs TRBV2 and TRBJ2-1; D unresolved. CDR1 SNHLY and CDR2 FYNNEI come from the germline V gene. The V end was cut by 6 bases, the J end by 6 bases, with 15 bases between. There are 14 residues in the CDR3. The CDR3 is CASSADRNLNEQFF. The CDR3 DNA sequence: TGTGCCAGCAGCGCAGATCGTAACCTCAATGAGCAGTTCTTC.

This clone was counted between two and nine times. V is TRBV30 and J is TRBJ1-5; tentative D call: TRBD1 (5 bases). V was shortened by 2 bases and J by 4 bases, with 12 bases between the two germline ends. The CDR3 totals 14 residues. Germline CDR1 reads GTSNPN; CDR2 reads SVGIG (reference sequence). CDR3 residues: CAWSTGPSNQPQHF. DNA of the CDR3: TGTGCCTGGAGTACAGGACCCAGTAATCAGCCCCAGCATTTT.

The chain has TRBV18 and TRBJ1-3; 12 nucleotides agree with TRBD1. J lost 2 bases, V lost 4 bases, and 0 bases had no gene match. The V gene's germline CDR1 is KGHSH and CDR2 LQKENI. This CDR3 is built from 15 residues. The CDR3, as DNA: TGTGCCAGCTCACGGGACAGGGGGCCTGGAAACACCATATATTTT. Translation: CASSRDRGPGNTIYF.